This TCR beta chain was sequenced for a study of post-analysis software for immune sequencing data (dated by TCRdb to between 2015 and 2016). Looking at the study overall: The recorded disease courses included relapsing-remitting, secondary progressive and progressive-relapsing multiple sclerosis, and some patients had no subtype annotation. The patient repertoires were set against eleven to twelve previously published healthy control repertoires from donors whose ages ranged from roughly 6 to 27 years. A subset of samples was prepared in parallel using single-end sample barcoding, then pooled and co-amplified after Illumina adapter ligation. What the research found in general, with its limitations: The multiple sclerosis patient group was slightly younger than the control group. About five TRBV segments, including TRBV5-6, TRBV5-1 and TRBV20-1, were significantly more frequent in patients than controls. Direct clustering with F measure showed strong co-clustering of samples prepared in the same batch, prompting a batch-effect correction. Compared with controls, multiple sclerosis patients had significantly lower normalized Chao1 diversity, a finding suggesting substantial peripheral T-cell clonal expansion.

The CDR3 sequence holds 15 residues, the cysteine and phenylalanine included. The CDR3 DNA has 45 bases and is translated from base 1. Via the germline V gene, CDR1 is SGHRS and CDR2 YFSETQ. Compared with germline, V lacks 10 bases and J lacks 3 bases; bases without a gene match: 14. To demonstrate the VDJtools post-analysis software, the study profiled TCR beta repertoires from the peripheral blood of 10 to 15 young patients with multiple sclerosis. The multiple sclerosis patients were children and adolescents between roughly 6 and 17 years of age. In regard to this clonotype: Its antigen is still unknown. The record has no base qualities; no much larger clone is one base away.

The library was produced with PCR. TCRdb shows the sequencer as Illumina HiSeq 2500. Unique molecular identifiers were incorporated into TCR beta cDNA libraries to reduce PCR and sequencing biases. Some 500,000 cDNA molecules were obtained per 1 to 10 million input T cells, so each molecule approximated one T cell. The patient libraries were prepared and sequenced using the same protocol as the earlier healthy control dataset. Samples belonging to the same batch were prepared together, multiplexed and sequenced on a shared HiSeq lane. The paper's processing steps were these. MIGEC was used to process the raw barcoded reads, and molecular identifier groups with only a single read were discarded before consensus assembly and CDR3 extraction. VDJtools was used for post-analysis of the clonotype tables, with diversity normalized by down-sampling every dataset to the smallest sample size. To correct batch-related cross-sample contamination, repertoire overlap clustering matched CDR3 amino acid sequences but not nucleotide sequences. TCRdb reanalyzed the raw reads on its own, using fastp at Q25 for trimming and MiXCR for clone calling, and kept in-frame beta chains. A single entry per CDR3 protein holds the most common genes and DNA from its merged rows. The authors' filters were not applied to this entry. Within this sample are 750,000 to 900,000 distinct CDR3 sequences, with just over 45% of them counted one time only. The top ten hold around 4.7% of the sample.

Sequenced: blood. The chain joins TRBV5-1 to TRBJ2-7, with 9 central nucleotides matching TRBD1. This TCR was sampled from a girl under 18 with multiple sclerosis. The CDR3 region has the sequence CASGQGPGSLYEQYF. At the DNA level, the sequence is TGCGCCTCGGGACAGGGCCCGGGGTCCCTCTACGAGCAGTACTTC.